This entry lists 28 T cell receptor beta chains sequenced from one sample in a study of CD8 T cells in ankylosing spondylitis. TCRdb processed the 5' RACE reads anew with MiXCR; each CDR3 protein has one entry. The table shows fewer than 250,000 distinct CDR3 sequences, with roughly 32% occurring only once. The source material was blood, either unsorted or a sorted T cell fraction (not recorded which). These receptors all stem from a male donor with ankylosing spondylitis or in good health (not recorded which).

The J gene is TRBJ2-2, the V gene TRBV9; 7 bases are shared with TRBD1. Germline CDR1 is SGDLS and CDR2 is YYNGEE. Trimming removed 0 bases from V and 6 bases from J; junction bases left unmatched: 8. The CDR3 runs 16 residues. CDR3 sequence reads: CASSVDLAGGPGELFF. For the CDR3, the DNA is TGTGCCAGCAGCGTAGACTTGGCAGGGGGTCCCGGGGAGCTGTTTTTT.

This chain uses TRBV7-9 with TRBJ2-5; D not resolved. The V gene's germline CDR1 is SEHNR and CDR2 FQNEAQ (reference sequence). There are 13 residues in the CDR3. The germline V and J ends were trimmed by 5 bases and 5 bases, with 12 bases remaining between them. CDR3 sequence reads: CASSPSVSETQYF. CDR3 coding DNA: TGTGCCAGCAGCCCGTCGGTGTCGGAGACCCAGTACTTC.

This clonotype was recorded a few times. The chain joins TRBV29-1 to TRBJ1-1, with a weak D call TRBD1 (6 bases). V lost 7 bases and J 5 bases, leaving 17 bases between the germline ends. The CDR3 extends over 13 amino acids. The V gene's germline CDR1 is SQVTM and CDR2 ANQGSEA. The CDR3 region has the DNA TGCAGCGCCCTACAGGGAATCAGGACTGAAGCTTTCTTT. Amino acid sequence: CSALQGIRTEAFF.

The chain carries TRBV7-3 and TRBJ2-1; unclear D gene. V dropped 1 base and J dropped 8 bases, with 6 bases sitting between them. The CDR3 extends over 12 amino acids. From germline, CDR1 is SGHTA and CDR2 FQGTGA. For the CDR3, the DNA is TGTGCCAGCAGCTTAAATAAGTATGAGCAGTTCTTC. Translating it yields CASSLNKYEQFF. The entire variable domain, with the rest obtained from reference TRBV7-3 and TRBJ2-1, is as follows: GAGVSQTPSNKVTEKGKYVELRCDPISGHTALYWYRQSLGQGPEFLIYFQGTGAADDSGLPNDRFFAVRPEGSVSTLKIQRTERGDSAVYLCASSLNKYEQFFGPGTRLTVL.

The rearrangement joins TRBV6-1 to TRBJ2-3; a weak D match, TRBD1 (8 bases). The CDR3 runs 15 residues. V dropped 6 bases and J dropped 3 bases, with 16 bases sitting between them. Germline CDR1 and CDR2: MNHNS and SASEGT. Written as DNA, the CDR3 is TGTGCCAGCAGCAGACAGGGGAGGGGAACAGATACGCAGTATTTT. It translates to CASSRQGRGTDTQYF.

In its sample, this clonotype was seen a few times. The chain links TRBV11-2 to TRBJ2-2; D may be TRBD1 or TRBD2 (5 bases each). V dropped 5 bases and J dropped 0 bases, with 7 bases sitting between them. This CDR3 has 14 amino acids. Germline CDR1 and CDR2: SGHAT and FQNNGV. The CDR3 DNA is TGTGCCAGCAGCCCGGGACCGAACACCGGGGAGCTGTTTTTT. Translating gives CASSPGPNTGELFF. The variable domain in full, completed from reference TRBV11-2 and TRBJ2-2, reads EAGVAQSPRYKIIEKRQSVAFWCNPISGHATLYWYQQILGQGPKLLIQFQNNGVVDDSQLPKDRFSAERLKGVDSTLKIQPAKLEDSAVYLCASSPGPNTGELFFGEGSRLTVL.

The CDR3 DNA reads as TGCGCCAGCAGCCAAGGGACTTTAGCTAACTATGGCTACACCTTC. Its translation is CASSQGTLANYGYTF. The rearrangement links TRBV4-1 to TRBJ1-2; D is ambiguous. The CDR3 sequence is 15 residues long. The germline V and J ends were trimmed by 1 base and 0 bases, with 9 bases remaining between them. CDR1 MGHRA and CDR2 YSYEKL come from the germline V gene.

The chain uses TRBV20-1 and TRBJ2-3, with D unresolved. Trimming left V 3 bases short and J 6 bases short, with 13 bases between. Germline V gives CDR1 DFQATT, CDR2 SNEGSKA (reference sequence). The CDR3 extends over 13 amino acids. CDR3 loop: CSASSSVTDTQYF. DNA of the CDR3: TGCAGTGCTAGCTCATCGGTCACGGATACGCAGTATTTT.

This sequence joins TRBV11-2 and TRBJ2-1; TRBD2 matches 12 bases. This CDR3 comprises 14 residues. Germline V gene data show CDR1 as SGHAT and CDR2 as FQNNGV. Trimming took 0 bases from V and 12 from J; bases not matched to a gene: 3. CDR3 sequence (DNA): TGTGCCAGCAGCTTAGAACTAGCGGGGGGTGGGCAGTTCTTC. Protein sequence: CASSLELAGGGQFF.

This clonotype was detected ten times or more. The J gene is TRBJ2-5, the V gene TRBV5-1, with D hard to call. With 1 base removed from V and 4 bases from J, the gap between germline ends came to 5 bases. The CDR3 is 12 amino acids. The germline CDR1 and CDR2 sequences are SGHRS and YFSETQ. CDR3 DNA sequence: TGCGCCAGCAGCTTGATGGGAGAGACCCAGTACTTC. It codes for CASSLMGETQYF. Looking up the rest from reference TRBV5-1 and TRBJ2-5 gives the full variable domain: KAGVTQTPRYLIKTRGQQVTLSCSPISGHRSVSWYQQTPGQGLQFLFEYFSETQRNKGNFPGRFSGRQFSNSRSEMNVSTLELGDSALYLCASSLMGETQYFGPGTRLLVL.

This clonotype has just a few counts. J is TRBJ2-5 and V is TRBV10-3; TRBD1 agrees at 9 bases. J was trimmed by 0 bases and V by 4 bases; bases with no gene match: 3. Looked up from germline, CDR1 is ENHRY and CDR2 is SYGVKD. The CDR3 has 15 amino acids. The chain's CDR3 is CAISGGTGNQETQYF. The CDR3 DNA follows: TGTGCCATCAGTGGGGGGACAGGGAACCAAGAGACCCAGTACTTC.

The rearrangement joins TRBV18 to TRBJ1-1; TRBD1 is a possible D gene (5 bases). Trimming took off 3 bases at V and 6 bases at J, with 20 bases between the two ends. The CDR3 length is 16 residues. Germline V lookup: CDR1 KGHSH, CDR2 LQKENI. In DNA, the CDR3 is TGTGCCAGCTCACCTTACGAGGGGCCGGGGAGTGCTGAAGCTTTCTTT. This encodes CASSPYEGPGSAEAFF.

The gene calls are TRBV12-3 or TRBV12-4 and TRBJ2-5; D is uncertain. The length of the CDR3 is 11 residues. V gave up 6 bases and J gave up 0 bases, with 2 bases separating them. The CDR3 DNA reads as TGTGCCAGCAGACACCAAGAGACCCAGTACTTC. Encoded protein: CASRHQETQYF.

The rearrangement links TRBV28 to TRBJ2-2; a weak D match, TRBD2 (5 bases). V lost 5 bases and J lost 3, with 19 bases in between. The V gene's germline CDR1 is MDHEN and CDR2 SYDVKM. The CDR3 runs to 17 residues. The CDR3 sequence is CASSTSGIRVYTGELFF. Here the CDR3 DNA reads TGTGCCAGCAGTACCTCCGGGATCCGGGTGTACACCGGGGAGCTGTTTTTT. Together with reference TRBV28 and TRBJ2-2, the CDR3 gives the full variable domain: DVKVTQSSRYLVKRTGEKVFLECVQDMDHENMFWYRQDPGLGLRLIYFSYDVKMKEKGDIPEGYSVSREKKERFSLILESASTNQTSMYLCASSTSGIRVYTGELFFGEGSRLTVL.

In this sample, this clonotype turned up a few times. The rearrangement joins TRBV28 to TRBJ1-5; no clear D. Trimming shortened V by 2 bases and J by 5 bases, and 16 bases separated the two germline ends. Germline CDR1 reads MDHEN; CDR2 reads SYDVKM. This CDR3 region has 16 residues. The CDR3 bases are TGTGCCAGCAGTTTAATTGGGAAGGTAGTGGATCAGCCCCAGCATTTT. This gives the protein CASSLIGKVVDQPQHF. Combining the CDR3 with reference TRBV28 and TRBJ1-5 gives the whole variable domain DVKVTQSSRYLVKRTGEKVFLECVQDMDHENMFWYRQDPGLGLRLIYFSYDVKMKEKGDIPEGYSVSREKKERFSLILESASTNQTSMYLCASSLIGKVVDQPQHFGDGTRLSIL.

This clonotype was detected a few times. The chain couples TRBV7-2 to TRBJ1-1; a possible D gene is TRBD1 (5 bases). Germline values: CDR1 SGHTA, CDR2 FQGNSA. The CDR3 totals 13 residues. Trimming took off 1 base at V and 4 bases at J, with 7 bases between the two ends. The CDR3, as DNA: TGTGCCAGCAGCTTAGAGCAGGGCACTGAAGCTTTCTTT. It specifies CASSLEQGTEAFF.

This clonotype came up a few times. The chain employs TRBV12-3 or TRBV12-4 and TRBJ2-3; a weak D match, TRBD2 (5 bases). This CDR3 is 15 amino acids long. V lost 6 bases and J lost 1, with 14 bases in between. In DNA, the CDR3 is TGTGCCAGCAGCGTAGAGGGCAAGGGCACAGATACGCAGTATTTT. Translated, it gives CASSVEGKGTDTQYF.

This clonotype came up a few times. The chain recombines TRBV12-3 or TRBV12-4 with TRBJ2-3; no clear D gene. The CDR3 runs to 16 residues. V shed 10 bases and J shed 0 bases, with 20 bases lying between them. The CDR3 region is CATSSWGLKSTDTQYF. The DNA of the CDR3 is TGTGCCACTTCTTCATGGGGTTTGAAGAGCACAGATACGCAGTATTTT.

The V call is TRBV10-2, the J call TRBJ2-7; no firm D call. In germline, CDR1 is WSHSY, CDR2 SAAADI. This CDR3 comprises 10 residues. V gave up 10 bases and J gave up 3 bases, with 7 bases separating them. CDR3 sequence reads: CATNNYEQYF. The CDR3 DNA sequence: TGCGCCACCAACAACTACGAGCAGTACTTC.

This clonotype was found a few times. The chain has TRBV10-1 and TRBJ1-5; D unresolved. Germline V gene lookup returns CDR1 WNHNN and CDR2 SYGVQD (reference sequence). The CDR3 length is 13 residues. V shed 2 bases and J shed 7 bases, with 9 bases lying between them. CDR3 region: CASSEGPGQPQHF. CDR3 nucleotide sequence: TGCGCCAGCAGTGAGGGTCCGGGGCAGCCCCAGCATTTT.

This clonotype turned up a few times. The gene calls are TRBV12-3 or TRBV12-4 and TRBJ1-3; 9 bases are a match to TRBD1. V lost 5 bases to trimming and J lost 0 bases; unmatched junction nucleotides: 5. The CDR3 is 16 amino acids. CDR3 residues: CASSPQGAGSGNTIYF. The CDR3 DNA reads as TGTGCCAGCAGTCCACAGGGGGCAGGCTCTGGAAACACCATATATTTT.

This chain joins TRBV9 and TRBJ1-2; no definite D call. Germline V gene lookup returns CDR1 SGDLS and CDR2 YYNGEE. The V end lost 0 bases, the J end lost 6 bases, and 12 bases lay between the germline ends. The CDR3 loop spans 14 amino acids. The CDR3 nucleotides read TGTGCCAGCAGCGTAGCTTCCGGGTTGAATGGCTACACCTTC. Translated, it gives CASSVASGLNGYTF.

This rearrangement joins TRBV20-1 to TRBJ2-1; possible D gene TRBD2, 6 bases. V was cut by 7 bases and J by 1 base, with 14 bases left in between. Germline V lookup: CDR1 DFQATT, CDR2 SNEGSKA (reference sequence). The CDR3 runs 14 residues. The CDR3 reads CSVRRRESYNEQFF. The CDR3 nucleotides read TGCAGTGTCAGGCGGAGGGAATCCTACAATGAGCAGTTCTTC.

The chain recombines TRBV28 with TRBJ1-4; the match to TRBD1 covers 10 bases. Germline CDR1 is MDHEN and CDR2 is SYDVKM. V lost 2 bases to trimming and J lost 7 bases; unmatched junction nucleotides: 4. The CDR3 runs 15 residues. The CDR3 is CASSLRQGAREKLFF. The CDR3 DNA is TGTGCCAGCAGTTTAAGACAGGGGGCGCGTGAAAAACTGTTTTTT.

This clonotype has just one count. The chain recombines TRBV2 with TRBJ2-7; D may match TRBD1 or TRBD2 (6 bases each). The V end was cut by 6 bases, the J end by 13 bases, with 22 bases between. CDR3 size: 13 residues. The germline CDR1 and CDR2 sequences are SNHLY and FYNNEI. Here the CDR3 reads CASSEWGAQIDYF. The CDR3 DNA is TGTGCCAGCAGCGAATGGGGGGCGCAAATCGATTACTTC.

In this sample, this clonotype turned up a few times. The chain uses TRBV12-3 or TRBV12-4 and TRBJ2-5; D ambiguous. V lost 5 bases and J lost 1, with 11 bases in between. The CDR3 is made up of 14 amino acids. CDR3 loop: CASSEWTTQETQYF. In DNA, the CDR3 is TGTGCCAGCAGTGAGTGGACGACCCAAGAGACCCAGTACTTC.

This clonotype was counted at least ten times. This sequence joins TRBV5-5 and TRBJ1-6; D gene unclear. Per germline, CDR1 SGHKS and CDR2 YYEKEE (reference sequence). The CDR3 consists of 15 residues. V lost 6 bases and J 4 bases, leaving 14 bases between the germline ends. CDR3 DNA sequence: TGTGCCAGCAACGAACACGGTGATTATAATTCACCCCTCCACTTT. Translating gives CASNEHGDYNSPLHF.

This clonotype turned up a few times. The gene calls are TRBV20-1 and TRBJ1-6; D not certain. The CDR3 has 15 amino acids. Germline loops: CDR1 DFQATT, CDR2 SNEGSKA (reference sequence). The ends were cut back, 4 bases at V and 6 bases at J, with 16 bases in the middle. The CDR3: CSANSLSRGNSPLHF. DNA of the CDR3: TGCAGTGCTAATAGCCTCTCCCGCGGTAATTCACCCCTCCACTTT.